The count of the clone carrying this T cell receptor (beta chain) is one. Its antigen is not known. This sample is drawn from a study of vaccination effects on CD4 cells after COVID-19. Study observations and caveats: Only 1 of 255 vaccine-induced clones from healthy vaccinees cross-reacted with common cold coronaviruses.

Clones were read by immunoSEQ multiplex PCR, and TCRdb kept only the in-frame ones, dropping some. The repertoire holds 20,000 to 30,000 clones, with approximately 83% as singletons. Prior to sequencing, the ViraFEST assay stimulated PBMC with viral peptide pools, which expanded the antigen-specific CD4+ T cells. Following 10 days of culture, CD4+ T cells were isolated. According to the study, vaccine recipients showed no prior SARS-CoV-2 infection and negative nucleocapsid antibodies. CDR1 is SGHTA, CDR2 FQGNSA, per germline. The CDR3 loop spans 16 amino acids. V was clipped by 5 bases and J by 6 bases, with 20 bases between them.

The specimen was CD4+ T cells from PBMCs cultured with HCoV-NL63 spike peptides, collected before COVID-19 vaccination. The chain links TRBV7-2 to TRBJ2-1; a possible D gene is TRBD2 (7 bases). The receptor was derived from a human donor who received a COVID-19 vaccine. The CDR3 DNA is TGTGCCAGCAGCCCACAAGGGGGTAGGGGGGGCAATGAGCAGTTCTTC. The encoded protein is CASSPQGGRGGNEQFF.